These 27 T cell receptor beta chains were sequenced from one sample in a study of blood T cells in healthy people across ages. A J-beta primer mix and a sample-barcoded 5' primer were used in a second PCR of about 7 to 12 cycles. TCRdb fed the 5' RACE reads into MiXCR, producing one record per CDR3 protein. The table lists around 1,600,000 distinct CDR3 sequences, 35% to 45% of them singletons, with 4% in the top ten. Sequenced sample: blood. These receptors all stem from a woman aged 18-29 years in good health.

The V and J genes are TRBV30 and TRBJ2-7; no clear D. The CDR3 spans 11 residues. V lost 5 bases to trimming and J lost 5 bases, with 10 bases between them. Per germline, CDR1 GTSNPN and CDR2 SVGIG (reference sequence). CDR3 protein: CAWGFLDEQYF. CDR3 DNA sequence: TGTGCCTGGGGTTTTCTCGACGAGCAGTACTTC.

This clonotype was seen only a few times. The V gene is TRBV4-2, the J gene TRBJ2-1; 12 bases match TRBD2. In germline, CDR1 is LGHNA, CDR2 YNFKEQ. This CDR3 spans 18 amino acids. The J segment lost 4 bases and the V segment lost 4 bases, leaving 11 bases of the junction unmatched. CDR3 DNA sequence: TGTGCCAGCAGCCTAGTGGGTGGACTAGCGGGATTATACAATGAGCAGTTCTTC. It is translated as CASSLVGGLAGLYNEQFF.

There are a few counts of this clonotype. The CDR3 DNA is TGTGCCAGCAGCTCTGCTAGCGGGAGGGGGGATGAGCAGTTCTTC. Its protein product is CASSSASGRGDEQFF. The V and J genes are TRBV7-2 and TRBJ2-1, with 12 bases aligning to TRBD2. Germline V gives CDR1 SGHTA, CDR2 FQGNSA. This CDR3 has 15 amino acids. V lost 4 bases and J lost 8; bases outside the gene matches: 6.

This clonotype was counted between two and nine times. This CDR3 is CSVQLSPSPNSPLHF. Here the CDR3 DNA reads TGCAGCGTTCAACTCAGCCCCAGCCCTAATTCACCCCTCCACTTT. The V call is TRBV29-1, the J call TRBJ1-6; D is unresolved. Germline loops: CDR1 SQVTM, CDR2 ANQGSEA. Trimming stripped 5 bases from V and 6 bases from J, with 17 bases between. CDR3 length equals 15 residues.

This sequence joins TRBV6-2 or TRBV6-3 and TRBJ1-5; D remains unclear. The V gene lost 5 bases and the J gene lost 2 bases, with 13 bases spanning the gap. The germline gives CDR1 MNHEY, CDR2 SVGEGT. The CDR3 is made up of 15 amino acids. The CDR3 nucleotides read TGTGCCAGCAGTCCCCGAATTCTAGGCAATCAGCCCCAGCATTTT. It yields the protein CASSPRILGNQPQHF.

This rearrangement joins TRBV9 to TRBJ1-2; TRBD1 agrees at 7 bases. This CDR3 is built from 14 residues. Trimming cost V 1 base and J 5 bases; bases outside gene matches: 5. CDR1 and CDR2 (germline): SGDLS, YYNGEE. CDR3 amino acids: CASSVTTGRYGYTF. The CDR3 DNA reads as TGTGCCAGCAGCGTAACGACAGGGCGATATGGCTACACCTTC.

With regard to this clonotype: This may come from a read error, since a much larger clone is one base off. CDR3 loop: CASSPTGGGEETQFF. DNA for the CDR3: TGTGCCAGCAGCCCAACGGGGGGAGGGGAAGAGACCCAGTTCTTC. This sequence joins TRBV12-3 or TRBV12-4 and TRBJ2-5, with 7 bases lining up with TRBD2. The J call may be in error: the DNA end matches TRBJ2-1 better. This CDR3 is 15 amino acids long.

This clonotype has just a few counts. This chain links TRBV27 with TRBJ2-7; D is unclear. The CDR3 is 14 residues long. Germline CDR1 and CDR2: MNHEY and SMNVEV (reference sequence). The V gene lost 4 bases and the J gene lost 5 bases, with 15 bases spanning the gap. CDR3 region: CASSSYTVSHEQYF. DNA of the CDR3: TGTGCCAGCAGTTCGTACACTGTTTCCCACGAGCAGTACTTC.

The chain combines TRBV18 with TRBJ2-5, with D possibly matching TRBD2 (6 bases). Germline CDR1 reads KGHSH; CDR2 reads LQKENI. V lost 3 bases, J lost 3 bases, and 11 bases lay in between. The CDR3 runs to 14 residues. CDR3 in DNA: TGTGCCAGCTCACCGTCGGGGGTGGAAGAGACCCAGTACTTC. It encodes CASSPSGVEETQYF.

The table lists this clonotype with a few counts. The genes are TRBV28 and TRBJ2-1; D call uncertain. CDR1 and CDR2 from the germline V gene are MDHEN and SYDVKM. V was cut by 11 bases and J by 4 bases, with 15 bases left in between. This CDR3 spans 13 amino acids. CDR3 amino acids: CAATKRPYNEQFF. The CDR3 region has the DNA TGTGCCGCAACCAAACGCCCGTACAATGAGCAGTTCTTC.

The gene calls are TRBV6-1 and TRBJ2-6; 8 bases are a match to TRBD1. The V and J ends lost 6 bases and 0 bases, in that order; junction bases with no gene match: 7. The germline V gene encodes CDR1 MNHNS and CDR2 SASEGT. The CDR3 extends over 17 amino acids. The CDR3 reads CASSSQGEASGANVLTF. The CDR3 nucleotides read TGTGCCAGCAGCTCACAGGGGGAGGCCTCTGGGGCCAACGTCCTGACTTTC.

This clonotype has more than one count but fewer than ten. The J gene is TRBJ1-2, the V gene TRBV3-1; TRBD1 is a possible D gene (5 bases). Trimming cost V 2 bases and J 6 bases, with 16 bases left between them. Germline CDR1 is LGHDT and CDR2 is YNNKEL (reference sequence). The CDR3 extends over 15 amino acids. DNA of the CDR3: TGTGCCAGCAGCCAATTGGCAGGGAGGGTGCATGGCTACACCTTC. Protein sequence: CASSQLAGRVHGYTF. Using reference TRBV3-1 and TRBJ1-2 for the parts outside the CDR3, the full variable domain is DTAVSQTPKYLVTQMGNDKSIKCEQNLGHDTMYWYKQDSKKFLKIMFSYNNKELIINETVPNRFSPKSPDKAHLNLHINSLELGDSAVYFCASSQLAGRVHGYTFGSGTRLTVV.

This clonotype was detected only a few times. This rearrangement joins TRBV29-1 to TRBJ1-2; D gene ambiguous. The V end was cut by 4 bases, the J end by 0 bases, with 6 bases between. Germline CDR1 and CDR2: SQVTM and ANQGSEA. This CDR3 has 12 amino acids. The CDR3 region is CSVGQANYGYTF. The DNA of the CDR3 is TGCAGCGTTGGGCAGGCTAACTATGGCTACACCTTC.

On this clonotype: The junction differs from germline at one of its ends, possibly a read error. This chain links TRBV6-5 with TRBJ2-7; D might be TRBD2 (6 bases). Germline assignment: CDR1 MNHEY and CDR2 SVGAGI. CDR3 length: 13 residues. The CDR3 is CASSDSLASEQYF. DNA of the CDR3: TGTGCCAGCAGTGACTCACTAGCTTCCGAGCAGTACTTC.

Comment on this clonotype: A much larger clone differs from this one at a single base, so this may be a read error. The chain is built from TRBV7-2 and TRBJ2-5; D is unresolved. V lost 1 base and J lost 11, with 20 bases in between. Germline loops: CDR1 SGHTA, CDR2 FQGNSA. CDR3 length: 15 amino acids. The CDR3 bases are TGTGCCAGCAGCTTAGAGCGTGGGGTCTCCTACAAGCAGTACTTC. It translates to CASSLERGVSYKQYF.

In its sample, this clonotype was seen a few times. The chain recombines TRBV7-9 with TRBJ2-5, with D possibly being TRBD1 (6 bases). The last part of the DNA fits TRBJ2-7 better; the J call may be wrong. CDR1 SEHNR and CDR2 FQNEAQ come from the germline V gene (reference sequence). CDR3 length: 16 residues. The CDR3 region is CASSSMVGDITYEQYF. The CDR3 DNA reads TGTGCCAGCAGCTCCATGGTCGGGGACATAACCTACGAGCAGTACTTC.

The CDR3 bases are TGTGCCAGCAGCAGTCAAGTGGGATCAGCGGAAACTAGCACAGATACGCAGTATTTT. Protein product: CASSSQVGSAETSTDTQYF. The genes are TRBV3-1 and TRBJ2-3, with D perhaps matching TRBD2 (5 bases). Trimming left V 5 bases short and J 0 bases short, with 24 bases between. The V gene's germline CDR1 is LGHDT and CDR2 YNNKEL (reference sequence). The CDR3 extends over 19 amino acids.

This rearrangement joins TRBV7-2 to TRBJ2-7; D possibly corresponds to TRBD1 (5 bases). Germline V gene data show CDR1 as SGHTA and CDR2 as FQGNSA. The CDR3 has 15 residues. V shed 3 bases and J shed 4 bases, with 16 bases lying between them. The CDR3 loop reads CASSLGQQTQYEQYF. For the CDR3, the DNA is TGTGCCAGCAGCTTGGGGCAGCAGACACAATACGAGCAGTACTTC.

This chain joins TRBV20-1 and TRBJ1-4; unclear D gene. Per germline, CDR1 DFQATT and CDR2 SNEGSKA (reference sequence). This CDR3 contains 11 residues. The V end lost 1 base, the J end lost 8 bases, and 5 bases lay between the germline ends. CDR3 protein: CSARAQEKLFF. For the CDR3, the DNA is TGCAGTGCTAGAGCACAGGAAAAACTGTTTTTT.

The V call is TRBV14, the J call TRBJ1-1, with 7 bases aligning to TRBD1. In germline, CDR1 is SGHDN, CDR2 FVKESK. The V gene end was trimmed by 3 bases and the J gene end by 3 bases; junction bases not matched to a gene: 4. This CDR3 region has 14 residues. The CDR3 protein is CASSQTGRDTEAFF. The CDR3 DNA reads as TGTGCCAGCAGCCAGACAGGGAGGGACACTGAAGCTTTCTTT.

Points on this clonotype: A read error may explain this, as a much larger clone is one base away. The chain combines TRBV4-1 with TRBJ1-2; possibly TRBD1 for D (5 bases). Germline loops: CDR1 MGHRA, CDR2 YSYEKL. The length of the CDR3 is 15 residues. The CDR3 nucleotides read TGCGCCAGCTGCCAAGATCCCAGGGAAATAAGTGGCTACACCTTC. It codes for CASCQDPREISGYTF.

This clonotype was counted only a few times. The rearrangement uses TRBV6-6 and TRBJ2-5; D is uncertain. The CDR3 is 11 residues long. The V gene lost 2 bases and the J gene lost 13 bases, with 11 bases spanning the gap. Germline CDR1 reads MNHNY; CDR2 reads SVGAGI (reference sequence). In nucleotides, the CDR3 is TGTGCCAGCAGTTACGACCAGGCAGCGTACTTC. Protein product: CASSYDQAAYF.

The rearrangement uses TRBV7-2 and TRBJ1-1; D not certain. The CDR3 extends over 15 amino acids. Deletions cut 5 bases from V and 1 base from J, with 14 bases between. Germline V gives CDR1 SGHTA, CDR2 FQGNSA. The CDR3 bases are TGTGCCAGCAGCCGAAGTGGGCGGTCGAACACTGAAGCTTTCTTT. This gives the protein CASSRSGRSNTEAFF.

This clonotype was seen more than once but under ten times. The CDR3 is CAYERGVAKNIQYF. CDR3 DNA sequence: TGTGCCTATGAGCGGGGGGTCGCCAAAAACATTCAGTACTTC. The chain carries TRBV30 and TRBJ2-4; TRBD2 matches at 9 bases. With 7 bases clipped from V and 1 base from J, the junction kept 5 bases outside the gene matches. This CDR3 is built from 14 residues. Germline CDR1 GTSNPN, CDR2 SVGIG (reference sequence).

The rearrangement joins TRBV6-2 or TRBV6-3 to TRBJ2-1; maybe TRBD1 (6 bases). CDR3 length: 15 amino acids. V was clipped by 2 bases and J by 5 bases, with 13 bases between them. In germline, CDR1 is MNHEY, CDR2 SVGEGT. This chain's CDR3 is CASSYGYRAHNEQFF. The DNA of the CDR3 is TGTGCCAGCAGTTACGGATACAGGGCCCACAATGAGCAGTTCTTC.

DNA for the CDR3: TGTGCCAGCAGCGTTCTTAGCGGGAGTGCAAAGACCCAGTACTTC. Translating it yields CASSVLSGSAKTQYF. This sequence joins TRBV3-1 and TRBJ2-5; 9 positions match TRBD2. The CDR3 has 15 residues. The V segment lost 5 bases and the J segment 6 bases; nucleotides outside the gene matches: 10. Germline CDR1 and CDR2: LGHDT and YNNKEL (reference sequence).

In this sample, this clonotype turned up a few times. The chain carries TRBV6-1 and TRBJ2-3; 10 bases align to TRBD1. CDR3 length equals 14 residues. Trimming removed 7 bases from V and 4 bases from J; junction bases left unmatched: 5. From germline, CDR1 is MNHNS and CDR2 SASEGT. This chain's CDR3 is CASTSGQGPDTQYF. DNA of the CDR3: TGTGCCAGCACTTCGGGACAGGGGCCAGATACGCAGTATTTT.